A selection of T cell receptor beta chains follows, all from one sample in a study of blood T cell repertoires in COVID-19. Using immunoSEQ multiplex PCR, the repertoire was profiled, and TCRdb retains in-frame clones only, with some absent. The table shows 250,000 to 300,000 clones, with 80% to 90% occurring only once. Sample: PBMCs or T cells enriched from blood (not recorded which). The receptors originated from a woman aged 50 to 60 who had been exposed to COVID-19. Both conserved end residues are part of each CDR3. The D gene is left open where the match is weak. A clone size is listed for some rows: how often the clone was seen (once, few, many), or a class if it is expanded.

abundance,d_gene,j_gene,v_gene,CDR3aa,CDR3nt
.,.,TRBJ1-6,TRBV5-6,CASSIARGRSPLHF,TGTGCCAGCAGCATAGCCCGGGGAAGGTCACCCCTCCACTTT
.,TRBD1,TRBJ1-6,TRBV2,CASGQGEYSPLHF,TGTGCCAGCGGACAGGGGGAGTATTCACCCCTCCACTTT
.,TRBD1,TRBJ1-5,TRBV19,CASSTQGDRDQPQHF,TGTGCCAGTAGTACCCAGGGGGACAGAGATCAGCCCCAGCATTTT
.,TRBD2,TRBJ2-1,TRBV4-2,CASRKGLAGYNEQFF,TGTGCCAGCAGAAAAGGACTAGCGGGATACAATGAGCAGTTCTTC
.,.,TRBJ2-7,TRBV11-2,CASSPSGASYEQYF,TGTGCCAGCAGCCCGAGCGGTGCATCCTACGAGCAGTACTTC
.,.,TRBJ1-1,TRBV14,CASSLRGRTEAFF,TGTGCCAGCAGCCTAAGGGGTCGCACTGAAGCTTTCTTT
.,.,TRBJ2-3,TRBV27,CASGNPEVPTGTDTQYF,TGTGCCAGCGGAAATCCGGAGGTACCGACGGGCACAGATACGCAGTATTTT
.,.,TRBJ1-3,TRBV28,CASSPLQGRNTIYF,TGTGCCAGCAGTCCCCTGCAGGGCCGAAACACCATATATTTT
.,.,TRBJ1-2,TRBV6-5,CASSRGKGYYGYTF,TGTGCCAGCAGCCGCGGAAAGGGGTACTATGGCTACACCTTC
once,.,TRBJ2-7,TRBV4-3,CASSQVRGYEQYF,TGCGCCAGCAGCCAAGTGCGGGGTTACGAGCAGTACTTC
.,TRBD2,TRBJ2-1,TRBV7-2,CASTPRAGGQSSSYNEQFF,TGTGCCAGCACCCCGCGGGCGGGGGGTCAATCCAGCTCCTACAATGAGCAGTTCTTC
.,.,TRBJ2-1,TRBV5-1,CASSLEGQNYNEQFF,TGCGCCAGCAGCTTGGAGGGGCAGAACTACAATGAGCAGTTCTTC
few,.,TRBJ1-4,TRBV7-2,CASSLWPGSGKLFF,TGTGCCAGCAGCTTGTGGCCGGGGTCAGGAAAACTGTTTTTT
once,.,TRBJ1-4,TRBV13,CASSFGTNEKLFF,TGTGCCAGCAGCTTCGGGACAAATGAAAAACTGTTTTTT
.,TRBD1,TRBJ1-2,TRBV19,CASNVGQGSYTF,TGTGCCAGTAACGTAGGACAGGGTAGCTACACCTTC
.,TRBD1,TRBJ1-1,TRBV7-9,CASSPYRGGTEAFF,TGTGCCAGCAGCCCTTACAGGGGCGGCACTGAAGCTTTCTTT
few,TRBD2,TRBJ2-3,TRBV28,CASSLVRGGRNTQYF,TGTGCCAGCAGTTTGGTGCGGGGGGGGCGGAATACGCAGTATTTT
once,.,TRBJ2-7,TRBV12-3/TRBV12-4,CASSSSQGNEQYF,TGTGCCAGCAGTTCCTCTCAGGGGAACGAGCAGTACTTC
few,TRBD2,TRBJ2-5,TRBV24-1,CATGGGTETQYF,TGTGCCACTGGGGGGGGAACGGAGACCCAGTACTTC
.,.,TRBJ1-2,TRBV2,CASSKTGDGYTF,TGTGCCAGCAGTAAAACCGGGGATGGCTACACCTTC
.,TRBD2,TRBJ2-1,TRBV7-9,CASSLDAGDEQFF,TGTGCCAGCAGCTTAGACGCGGGGGACGAGCAGTTCTTC
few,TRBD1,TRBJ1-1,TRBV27,CASSRRDRVNTEAFF,TGTGCCAGCAGTCGAAGGGACAGGGTGAACACTGAAGCTTTCTTT
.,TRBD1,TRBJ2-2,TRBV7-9,CASSFYRGQTINTGELFF,TGTGCCAGCAGCTTCTACAGGGGCCAGACCATCAACACCGGGGAGCTGTTTTTT
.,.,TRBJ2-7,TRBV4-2,CASSQDGAEGQYF,TGTGCCAGCAGCCAAGACGGAGCCGAGGGGCAGTACTTC
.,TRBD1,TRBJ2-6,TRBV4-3,CASSQDVVRGTGLKLAANVLTF,TGCGCCAGCAGCCAAGATGTCGTGCGGGGGACAGGGCTTAAGCTGGCGGCCAACGTCCTGACTTTC
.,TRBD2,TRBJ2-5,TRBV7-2,CASSSGLAPVGTQYF,TGTGCCAGCAGCTCCGGACTAGCCCCGGTCGGAACCCAGTACTTC
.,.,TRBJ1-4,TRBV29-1,CSVVIANEKLFF,TGCAGCGTTGTTATAGCAAATGAAAAACTGTTTTTT
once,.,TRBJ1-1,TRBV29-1,CSVEDPGERTFF,TGCAGCGTTGAAGATCCCGGAGAAAGAACTTTCTTT
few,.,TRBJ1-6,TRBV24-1,CATSDLSRARGNSPLHF,TGTGCCACCAGTGATTTAAGCAGGGCAAGGGGTAATTCACCCCTCCACTTT
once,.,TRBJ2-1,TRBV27,CASSLRGSYNEQFF,TGTGCCAGCAGTTTAAGGGGGTCCTACAATGAGCAGTTCTTC
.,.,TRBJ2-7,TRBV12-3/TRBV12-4,CASSLGGGYEQYF,TGTGCCAGCAGTTTAGGAGGCGGGTACGAGCAGTACTTC
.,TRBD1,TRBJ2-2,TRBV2,CASSSTGMGGELFF,TGTGCCAGCAGCTCGACAGGGATGGGTGGGGAGCTGTTTTTT
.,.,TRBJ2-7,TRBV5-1,CASGSGLLAAGLEQYF,TGCGCCAGCGGTTCGGGACTCCTCGCCGCGGGCCTCGAGCAGTACTTC
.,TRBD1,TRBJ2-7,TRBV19,CASSSTGTGAYEQYF,TGTGCCAGTAGTTCGACCGGGACAGGGGCCTACGAGCAGTACTTC
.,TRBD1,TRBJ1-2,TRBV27,CASSFRGGGQGVYGYTF,TGTGCCAGCAGTTTTCGGGGCGGGGGACAGGGGGTTTATGGCTACACCTTC